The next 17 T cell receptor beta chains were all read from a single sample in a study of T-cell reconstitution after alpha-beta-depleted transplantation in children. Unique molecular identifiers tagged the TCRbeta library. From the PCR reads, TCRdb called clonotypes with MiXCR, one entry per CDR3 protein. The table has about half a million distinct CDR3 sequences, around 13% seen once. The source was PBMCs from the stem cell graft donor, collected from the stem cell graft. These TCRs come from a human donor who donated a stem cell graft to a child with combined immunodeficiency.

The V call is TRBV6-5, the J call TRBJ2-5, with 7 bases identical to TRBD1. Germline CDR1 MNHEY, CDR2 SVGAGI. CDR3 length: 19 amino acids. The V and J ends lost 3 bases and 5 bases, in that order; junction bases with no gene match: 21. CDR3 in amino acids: CASSYLGQVTAHPRETQYF. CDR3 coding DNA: TGTGCCAGCAGTTATCTAGGACAGGTCACCGCCCACCCAAGGGAGACCCAGTACTTC.

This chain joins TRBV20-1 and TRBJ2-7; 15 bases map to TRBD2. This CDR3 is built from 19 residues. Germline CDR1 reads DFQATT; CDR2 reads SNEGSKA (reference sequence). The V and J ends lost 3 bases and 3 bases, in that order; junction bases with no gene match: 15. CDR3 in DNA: TGCAGTGCTAGGGGCCACGGACTAGCGGGGGGGCCAATGTACTACGAGCAGTACTTC. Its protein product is CSARGHGLAGGPMYYEQYF.

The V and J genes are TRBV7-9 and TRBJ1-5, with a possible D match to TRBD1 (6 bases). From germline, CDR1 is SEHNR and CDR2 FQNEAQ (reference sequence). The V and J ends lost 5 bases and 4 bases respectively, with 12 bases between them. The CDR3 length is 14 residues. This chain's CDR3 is CASSPTGFNQPQHF. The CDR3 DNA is TGTGCCAGCAGCCCCACAGGGTTTAATCAGCCCCAGCATTTT.

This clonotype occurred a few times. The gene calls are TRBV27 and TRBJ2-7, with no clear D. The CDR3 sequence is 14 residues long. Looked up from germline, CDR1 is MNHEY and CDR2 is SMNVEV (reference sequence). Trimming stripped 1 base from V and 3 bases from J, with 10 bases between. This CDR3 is CASSLYGGDYEQYF. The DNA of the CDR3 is TGTGCCAGCAGTTTATATGGCGGAGACTACGAGCAGTACTTC.

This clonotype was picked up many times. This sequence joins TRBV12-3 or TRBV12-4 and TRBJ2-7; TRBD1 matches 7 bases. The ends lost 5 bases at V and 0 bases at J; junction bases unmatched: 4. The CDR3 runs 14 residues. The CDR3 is CASSRGQSSYEQYF. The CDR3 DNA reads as TGTGCCAGCAGTAGGGGACAGAGCTCCTACGAGCAGTACTTC.

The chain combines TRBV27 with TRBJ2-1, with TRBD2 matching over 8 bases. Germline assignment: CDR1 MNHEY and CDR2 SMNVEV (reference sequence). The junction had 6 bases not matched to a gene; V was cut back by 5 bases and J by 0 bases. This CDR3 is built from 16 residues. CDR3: CASSTIAGSSYNEQFF. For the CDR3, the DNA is TGTGCCAGCAGTACCATAGCGGGAAGCTCCTACAATGAGCAGTTCTTC.

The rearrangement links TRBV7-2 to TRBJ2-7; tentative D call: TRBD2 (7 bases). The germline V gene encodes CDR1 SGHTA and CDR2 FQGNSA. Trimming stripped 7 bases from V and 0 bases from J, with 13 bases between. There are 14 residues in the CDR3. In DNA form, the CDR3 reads TGTGCCAGCAAACCCCGGGGGGCCTCCTACGAGCAGTACTTC. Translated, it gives CASKPRGASYEQYF.

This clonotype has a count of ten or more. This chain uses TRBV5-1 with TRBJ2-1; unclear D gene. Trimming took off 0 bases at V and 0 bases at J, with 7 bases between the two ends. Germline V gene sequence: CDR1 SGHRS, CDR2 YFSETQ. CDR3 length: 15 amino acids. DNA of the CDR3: TGCGCCAGCAGCTTGGTCCAGAGCTCCTACAATGAGCAGTTCTTC. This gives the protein CASSLVQSSYNEQFF.

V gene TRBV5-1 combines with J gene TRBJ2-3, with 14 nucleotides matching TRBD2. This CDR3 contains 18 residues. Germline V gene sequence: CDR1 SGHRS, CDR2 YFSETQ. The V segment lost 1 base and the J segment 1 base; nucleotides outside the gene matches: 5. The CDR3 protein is CASSLRTSGRRGTDTQYF. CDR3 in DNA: TGCGCCAGCAGCTTGAGGACTAGCGGGAGGCGGGGCACAGATACGCAGTATTTT. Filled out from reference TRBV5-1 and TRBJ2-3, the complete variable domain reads KAGVTQTPRYLIKTRGQQVTLSCSPISGHRSVSWYQQTPGQGLQFLFEYFSETQRNKGNFPGRFSGRQFSNSRSEMNVSTLELGDSALYLCASSLRTSGRRGTDTQYFGPGTRLTVL.

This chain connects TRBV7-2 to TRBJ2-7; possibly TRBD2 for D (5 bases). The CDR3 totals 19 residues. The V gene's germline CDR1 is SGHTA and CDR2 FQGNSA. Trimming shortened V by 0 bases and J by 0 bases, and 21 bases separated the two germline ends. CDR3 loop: CASSLAPMAGSFSSYEQYF. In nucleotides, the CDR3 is TGTGCCAGCAGCTTAGCCCCTATGGCGGGTTCATTTAGCTCCTACGAGCAGTACTTC.

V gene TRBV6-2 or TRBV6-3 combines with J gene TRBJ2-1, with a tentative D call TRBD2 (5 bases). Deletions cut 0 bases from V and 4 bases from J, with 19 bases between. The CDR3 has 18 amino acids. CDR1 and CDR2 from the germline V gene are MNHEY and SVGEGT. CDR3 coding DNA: TGTGCCAGCAGTTACTCGAAAAGTGCCAGCGGACTTTACAATGAGCAGTTCTTC. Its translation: CASSYSKSASGLYNEQFF.

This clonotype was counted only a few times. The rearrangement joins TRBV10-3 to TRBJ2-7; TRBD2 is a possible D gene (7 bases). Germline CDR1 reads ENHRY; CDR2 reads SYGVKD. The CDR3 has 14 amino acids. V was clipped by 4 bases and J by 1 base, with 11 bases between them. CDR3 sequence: CAISVGGASYEQYF. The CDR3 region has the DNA TGTGCCATCAGTGTTGGGGGGGCATCCTACGAGCAGTACTTC.

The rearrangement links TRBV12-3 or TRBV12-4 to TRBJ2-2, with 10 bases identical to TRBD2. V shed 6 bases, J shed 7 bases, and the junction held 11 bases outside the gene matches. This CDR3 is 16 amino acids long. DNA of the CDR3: TGTGCCAGCAGGCCTCAGGGGGCTAGCGGGGGCGGGGAGCTGTTTTTT. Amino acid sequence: CASRPQGASGGGELFF.

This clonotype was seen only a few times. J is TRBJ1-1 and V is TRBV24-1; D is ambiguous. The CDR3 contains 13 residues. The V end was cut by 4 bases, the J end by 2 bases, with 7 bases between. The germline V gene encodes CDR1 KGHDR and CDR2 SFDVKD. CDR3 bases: TGTGCCACCAGTGACACGGTTAACACTGAAGCTTTCTTT. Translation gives CATSDTVNTEAFF.

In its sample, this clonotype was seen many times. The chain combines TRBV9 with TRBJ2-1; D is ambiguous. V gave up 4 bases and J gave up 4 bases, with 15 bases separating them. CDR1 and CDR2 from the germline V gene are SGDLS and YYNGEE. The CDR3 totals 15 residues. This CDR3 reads CASSSILSGYNEQFF. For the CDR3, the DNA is TGTGCCAGCAGCTCTATACTATCAGGATACAATGAGCAGTTCTTC.

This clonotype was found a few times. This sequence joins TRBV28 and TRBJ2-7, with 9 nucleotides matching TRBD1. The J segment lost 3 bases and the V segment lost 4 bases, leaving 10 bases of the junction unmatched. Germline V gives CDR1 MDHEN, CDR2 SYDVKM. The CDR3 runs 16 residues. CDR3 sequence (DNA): TGTGCCAGCAGTTCGGCAGCTGGGGACAGGGTCTACGAGCAGTACTTC. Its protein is CASSSAAGDRVYEQYF.

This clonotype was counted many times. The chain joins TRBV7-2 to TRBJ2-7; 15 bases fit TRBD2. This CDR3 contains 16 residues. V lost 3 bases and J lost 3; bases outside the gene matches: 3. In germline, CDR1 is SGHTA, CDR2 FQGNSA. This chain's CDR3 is CASSLGGLAGGYEQYF. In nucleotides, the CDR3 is TGTGCCAGCAGCTTGGGGGGACTAGCGGGAGGCTACGAGCAGTACTTC.